Sequencing of this TCR beta chain was carried out in a study of CD4 T cells in relation to SARS-CoV-2 and coronaviruses. Study in general: Shared crossreactive spike epitopes were mapped to their HLA restriction.

Before the COVID-19 pandemic, during about 2011-2019, CD4+ T cells were taken from unexposed donors. This clone was counted a single time. Its specificity is unknown. The data were produced by immunoSEQ multiplex PCR, yet TCRdb's version contains in-frame clones alone and is incomplete. The sample lists about 65,000 clones; 85% to 90% were seen once. Regarding the study as a whole: Roughly 65% of donors had memory CD4+ clonotypes crossrecognizing SARS-CoV-2 and common cold coronavirus spike. Each donor contributed either pre-pandemic or post-infection samples, not both.

The sequenced sample was memory CD4+ T cells from PBMCs. This clonotype was obtained from a human donor in good health.

DNA for the CDR3: TGCGCCAGCAGTACGGCAGGGGGCAATGCCGGGGAGCTGTTTTTT. It specifies CASSTAGGNAGELFF. V and J are TRBV5-1 and TRBJ2-2, with 8 bases fitting TRBD1. With V trimmed by 5 bases and J by 6 bases, 9 bases remained unmatched. Germline V gene data show CDR1 as SGHRS and CDR2 as YFSETQ. The CDR3 consists of 15 residues.